The 32 T cell receptor beta chains below were found in one sample sequenced in a study of blood T cell repertoires in COVID-19. The data were produced by immunoSEQ multiplex PCR, yet TCRdb's version contains in-frame clones alone and is incomplete. Among approximately 68,000 clones listed, around 83% were seen once. The sample consisted of peripheral blood. The receptors derive from a woman aged 55-69 years with acute or convalescent COVID-19.

A single count supports this clone. V gene TRBV2 combines with J gene TRBJ2-2, with a weak D call TRBD2 (6 bases). Trimming removed 0 bases at V and 7 bases at J, with 9 bases between. The germline CDR1 and CDR2 sequences are SNHLY and FYNNEI. CDR3 length: 14 residues. In DNA, the CDR3 is TGTGCCAGCAGTGAAGCGAGGGGAGGCGGGGAGCTGTTTTTT. Encoded protein: CASSEARGGGELFF.

This chain links TRBV5-4 with TRBJ2-5; the match to TRBD1 covers 7 bases. The CDR3 runs to 15 residues. The trim removed 1 base at V and 5 bases at J, leaving 8 bases unmatched. Germline-derived CDR1 and CDR2 are SGHNT and YYREEE (reference sequence). The CDR3 reads CASSLQGGLLETQYF. CDR3 bases: TGTGCCAGCAGCTTGCAAGGGGGCTTATTGGAGACCCAGTACTTC.

On this clone: The same CDR3 is also encoded by other DNA sequences in this sample. The CDR3 is CASSQQQGAGNTIYF. The CDR3 bases are TGTGCCAGCAGCCAACAACAGGGGGCTGGAAACACCATATATTTT. The chain links TRBV4-2 to TRBJ1-3; the match to TRBD1 covers 8 bases. Germline lookup yields CDR1 LGHNA and CDR2 YNFKEQ. Germline trimming cut 2 bases from V and 2 bases from J; bases unmatched to any gene: 2. CDR3 length: 15 amino acids.

This chain connects TRBV27 to TRBJ2-2, with D maybe TRBD1 (6 bases). V was pared by 2 bases and J by 6 bases, with 7 bases between. The germline CDR1 and CDR2 sequences are MNHEY and SMNVEV (reference sequence). The CDR3 extends over 13 amino acids. The CDR3 DNA reads as TGTGCCAGCAGTTTAGAGGGGGCCGGGGAGCTGTTTTTT. Translated, it gives CASSLEGAGELFF.

The gene calls are TRBV5-1 and TRBJ1-2; the match to TRBD1 covers 9 bases. The CDR3 contains 16 residues. The junction had 11 bases not matched to a gene; V was cut back by 3 bases and J by 5 bases. Germline lookup yields CDR1 SGHRS and CDR2 YFSETQ. CDR3 protein: CASSWGDRAEGYGYTF. DNA of the CDR3: TGCGCCAGCAGCTGGGGGGACAGGGCTGAGGGATATGGCTACACCTTC.

This chain links TRBV7-2 with TRBJ1-2; a weak D match, TRBD1 (6 bases). The V and J ends lost 6 bases and 2 bases respectively, with 10 bases between them. Germline-derived CDR1 and CDR2 are SGHTA and FQGNSA. The CDR3 is made up of 13 amino acids. The DNA of the CDR3 is TGTGCCAGCAGTTCTACAGGGAACTATGGCTACACCTTC. Encoded protein: CASSSTGNYGYTF.

This rearrangement joins TRBV9 to TRBJ1-1; a possible D gene is TRBD1 (6 bases). The CDR3 covers 13 residues. CDR1 SGDLS and CDR2 YYNGEE come from the germline V gene. The V and J ends lost 3 bases and 3 bases respectively, with 9 bases between them. CDR3 protein: CASSGGRDTEAFF. The CDR3 nucleotides read TGTGCCAGCAGCGGGGGGCGTGACACTGAAGCTTTCTTT.

The chain carries TRBV19 and TRBJ2-3; 11 bases fit TRBD2. CDR3 size: 15 residues. After removal of 3 bases from V and 5 bases from J, the junction contained 4 bases not matched to a gene. The germline V gene encodes CDR1 LNHDA and CDR2 SQIVND (reference sequence). The CDR3 region is CASSISGGVGDTQYF. CDR3 DNA: TGTGCCAGTAGTATTAGCGGGGGGGTTGGAGATACGCAGTATTTT.

A few counts support this clone. The chain joins TRBV7-9 to TRBJ2-7; the D gene is possibly TRBD2 (6 bases). V shed 4 bases and J shed 3 bases, with 10 bases lying between them. Germline assignment: CDR1 SEHNR and CDR2 FQNEAQ (reference sequence). The CDR3 length is 13 residues. DNA of the CDR3: TGTGCCAGCAGCTCCCGGGAGCTCTACGAGCAGTACTTC. Protein product: CASSSRELYEQYF.

The table lists this clone with a few counts. Here the CDR3 reads CASSAGRRVIQPQHF. CDR3 in DNA: TGTGCCAGCAGTGCCGGGAGGAGGGTCATTCAGCCCCAGCATTTT. The V call is TRBV2, the J call TRBJ1-5; D is ambiguous. Germline CDR1 reads SNHLY; CDR2 reads FYNNEI. This CDR3 region has 15 residues. Trimming pared 4 bases from V and 6 bases from J, leaving 16 bases between.

In DNA, the CDR3 is TGCAGCGTTGAGACAGGGGTGAGGAACACCGGGGAGCTGTTTTTT. This translates into CSVETGVRNTGELFF. The chain combines TRBV29-1 with TRBJ2-2, with 8 bases identical to TRBD1. The germline V gene encodes CDR1 SQVTM and CDR2 ANQGSEA. The CDR3 sequence is 15 residues long. J lost 1 base, V lost 3 bases, and 4 bases had no gene match.

The gene calls are TRBV27 and TRBJ2-6; tentatively, D is TRBD2 (6 bases). The CDR3 has 18 amino acids. V was clipped by 4 bases and J by 4 bases, with 20 bases between them. The V gene's germline CDR1 is MNHEY and CDR2 SMNVEV (reference sequence). This CDR3 reads CASSCGGAPRGGANVLTF. The CDR3, as DNA: TGTGCCAGCAGTTGTGGAGGGGCCCCTCGGGGGGGGGCCAACGTCCTGACTTTC.

V gene TRBV10-1 combines with J gene TRBJ2-5; D uncertain. The V end lost 4 bases, the J end lost 1 base, and 7 bases lay between the germline ends. This CDR3 has 13 residues. Germline assignment: CDR1 WNHNN and CDR2 SYGVQD (reference sequence). The CDR3 sequence is CASSGPGQETQYF. CDR3 sequence (DNA): TGCGCCAGCAGTGGGCCAGGCCAAGAGACCCAGTACTTC.

This sequence joins TRBV4-2 and TRBJ2-1, with 14 bases matching TRBD2. CDR1 and CDR2 from the germline V gene are LGHNA and YNFKEQ. The CDR3 consists of 17 residues. After removal of 3 bases from V and 4 bases from J, the junction contained 5 bases not matched to a gene. The CDR3 nucleotides read TGTGCCAGCAGCCAGGGACTAGCGGGGGCCTTATACAATGAGCAGTTCTTC. It yields the protein CASSQGLAGALYNEQFF.

V usage is TRBV2 and J usage is TRBJ2-7; perhaps TRBD1 as D (6 bases). The CDR3 covers 13 residues. The germline V and J ends were trimmed by 4 bases and 7 bases, with 14 bases remaining between them. Germline V gene data show CDR1 as SNHLY and CDR2 as FYNNEI. The CDR3 protein is CASSVTGPGEQYF. CDR3 nucleotide sequence: TGTGCCAGCAGTGTGACAGGACCGGGTGAGCAGTACTTC.

This chain uses TRBV19 with TRBJ1-5; 11 positions match TRBD1. Trimming at V came to 5 bases and at J to 7 bases, leaving 13 bases not matched to a gene. The CDR3 consists of 17 residues. Germline V lookup: CDR1 LNHDA, CDR2 SQIVND (reference sequence). Here the CDR3 reads CASSLRTGGVKFQPQHF. The CDR3 DNA reads TGTGCCAGTAGTCTACGGACAGGGGGCGTAAAGTTCCAGCCCCAGCATTTT.

The chain has TRBV5-1 and TRBJ1-6; 9 bases map to TRBD1. This CDR3 has 15 amino acids. Germline V gene lookup returns CDR1 SGHRS and CDR2 YFSETQ. The J segment lost 7 bases and the V segment lost 4 bases, leaving 6 bases of the junction unmatched. CDR3 amino acids: CASSRDRVSNSPLHF. In DNA form, the CDR3 reads TGCGCCAGCAGCCGGGACAGGGTGAGCAATTCACCCCTCCACTTT.

The genes are TRBV5-5 and TRBJ1-4; D unresolved. Germline CDR1 is SGHKS and CDR2 is YYEKEE (reference sequence). The CDR3 is 19 residues long. The ends were cut back, 1 base at V and 0 bases at J, with 19 bases in the middle. Written as DNA, the CDR3 is TGTGCCAGCAGCTTGTCACCATCGGAGCGGAGTGCAACTAATGAAAAACTGTTTTTT. Its translation is CASSLSPSERSATNEKLFF.

V usage is TRBV19 and J usage is TRBJ1-5, with unresolved D. The germline CDR1 and CDR2 sequences are LNHDA and SQIVND (reference sequence). The CDR3 consists of 14 residues. V was pared by 4 bases and J by 3 bases, with 10 bases between. CDR3 sequence: CASSNRETNQPQHF. The CDR3 DNA sequence: TGTGCCAGTAGTAACCGGGAGACCAATCAGCCCCAGCATTTT.

The genes are TRBV30 and TRBJ1-1; the match to TRBD1 covers 7 bases. V was clipped by 2 bases and J by 6 bases; unmatched bases: 9. The CDR3 runs 14 residues. Germline loops: CDR1 GTSNPN, CDR2 SVGIG (reference sequence). Here the CDR3 reads CAWSLIRQGAEAFF. The CDR3 DNA follows: TGTGCCTGGAGTCTTATAAGGCAGGGGGCTGAAGCTTTCTTT.

This clone was found once. This chain joins TRBV3-1 (or the pseudogene TRBV3-2) and TRBJ1-1; maybe TRBD1 (5 bases). CDR3 length: 14 amino acids. V lost 3 bases and J 4 bases, leaving 12 bases between the germline ends. Looked up from germline, CDR1 is LGHDT and CDR2 is YNNKEL (reference sequence). The CDR3 protein is CASSHSGLSTEAFF. The CDR3 DNA reads as TGTGCCAGCAGCCACTCGGGACTTAGCACTGAAGCTTTCTTT.

In this sample, this clone turned up a few times. This sequence joins TRBV7-2 and TRBJ1-4; D uncertain. V was trimmed by 1 base and J by 3 bases, leaving 6 bases between them. The CDR3 length is 14 residues. The germline gives CDR1 SGHTA, CDR2 FQGNSA. In nucleotides, the CDR3 is TGTGCCAGCAGCTTAGGAGGGTCTAATGAAAAACTGTTTTTT. It is translated as CASSLGGSNEKLFF.

This clone is a singleton in its sample. CDR3 in DNA: TGTGCCAGCAGCGTAGCTCAGGCAACAGGGGCCCTAGTCACCGGGGAGCTGTTTTTT. Protein product: CASSVAQATGALVTGELFF. V usage is TRBV9 and J usage is TRBJ2-2, with TRBD1 identical over 7 bases. CDR1 and CDR2 from the germline V gene are SGDLS and YYNGEE. J lost 4 bases, V lost 0 bases, and 15 bases had no gene match. This CDR3 is built from 19 residues. Variable domain in full (rest from reference TRBV9 and TRBJ2-2): DSGVTQTPKHLITATGQRVTLRCSPRSGDLSVYWYQQSLDQGLQFLIQYYNGEERAKGNILERFSAQQFPDLHSELNLSSLELGDSALYFCASSVAQATGALVTGELFFGEGSRLTVL.

The chain recombines TRBV10-3 with TRBJ1-5; 7 bases map to TRBD1. This CDR3 has 15 residues. CDR1 and CDR2 from the germline V gene are ENHRY and SYGVKD. The V and J ends lost 3 bases and 1 base, in that order; junction bases with no gene match: 3. CDR3 protein: CAISEGGGSNQPQHF. The CDR3 region has the DNA TGTGCCATCAGTGAAGGAGGGGGCAGCAATCAGCCCCAGCATTTT.

This clone was detected only once. The chain carries TRBV5-1 and TRBJ2-6; D possibly corresponds to TRBD1 (6 bases). Trimming took off 6 bases at V and 2 bases at J, with 12 bases between the two ends. The length of the CDR3 is 15 residues. The V gene's germline CDR1 is SGHRS and CDR2 YFSETQ. The CDR3 sequence: CASTVGGAGANVLTF. The CDR3 nucleotides are TGCGCCAGCACCGTAGGGGGTGCTGGGGCCAACGTCCTGACTTTC.

CDR3 protein: CASSEYGRGANQPQHF. The CDR3 DNA reads TGTGCCAGCAGTGAATATGGCAGGGGGGCTAATCAGCCCCAGCATTTT. This chain connects TRBV6-1 to TRBJ1-5, with 7 bases that match TRBD1. Trimming cost V 2 bases and J 4 bases; bases outside gene matches: 8. The germline V gene encodes CDR1 MNHNS and CDR2 SASEGT. The CDR3 consists of 16 residues.

The chain links TRBV30 to TRBJ2-6, with D perhaps TRBD2 (6 bases). Deletions cut 8 bases from V and 2 bases from J, with 13 bases between. CDR1 GTSNPN and CDR2 SVGIG come from the germline V gene (reference sequence). The CDR3 runs to 14 residues. The CDR3 here is CAGSSGAGANVLTF. CDR3 nucleotide sequence: TGTGCCGGGTCATCGGGGGCTGGGGCCAACGTCCTGACTTTC.

This chain connects TRBV6-5 to TRBJ2-1; 12 bases match TRBD1. The CDR3 covers 15 residues. Germline V CDR1 and CDR2: MNHEY, SVGAGI. Trimming cost V 6 bases and J 7 bases; bases outside gene matches: 7. The chain's CDR3 is CASSAPGQGANEQFF. CDR3 coding DNA: TGTGCCAGCAGCGCCCCGGGACAGGGGGCAAATGAGCAGTTCTTC.

This sequence joins TRBV10-3 and TRBJ1-1; D is possibly TRBD1 (5 bases). The CDR3 sequence is 14 residues long. The V and J ends lost 10 bases and 4 bases respectively, with 19 bases between them. Germline V gives CDR1 ENHRY, CDR2 SYGVKD. This CDR3 is CASAQGNRRTEAFF. In nucleotides, the CDR3 is TGTGCCAGCGCCCAGGGAAATCGGCGCACTGAAGCTTTCTTT.

This chain joins TRBV5-1 and TRBJ1-6; 7 bases fit TRBD1. CDR3 length: 16 amino acids. Germline V lookup: CDR1 SGHRS, CDR2 YFSETQ. Germline trimming cut 3 bases from V and 4 bases from J; bases unmatched to any gene: 7. CDR3 bases: TGCGCCAGCAGCTCACGCCAGGGGGAGTATAATTCACCCCTCCACTTT. It translates to CASSSRQGEYNSPLHF. Full variable domain (outside the CDR3, taken from reference TRBV5-1 and TRBJ1-6): KAGVTQTPRYLIKTRGQQVTLSCSPISGHRSVSWYQQTPGQGLQFLFEYFSETQRNKGNFPGRFSGRQFSNSRSEMNVSTLELGDSALYLCASSSRQGEYNSPLHFGNGTRLTVT.

The J gene is TRBJ2-1, the V gene TRBV5-1; D is uncertain. Trimming took off 3 bases at V and 10 bases at J, with 11 bases between the two ends. CDR1 is SGHRS, CDR2 YFSETQ, per germline. This CDR3 comprises 12 residues. The CDR3 nucleotides are TGCGCCAGCAGCTATAAGCCCTGGGAGCAGTTCTTC. Translated: CASSYKPWEQFF.

The chain uses TRBV5-6 and TRBJ1-2; no clear D. Germline values: CDR1 SGHDT, CDR2 YYEEEE. CDR3 length: 14 amino acids. V gave up 3 bases and J gave up 6 bases, with 15 bases separating them. Here the CDR3 reads CASSSGYTMDGYTF. The DNA of the CDR3 is TGTGCCAGCAGCTCGGGGTACACGATGGATGGCTACACCTTC.